The following is a T cell receptor (beta chain) sequence with its context. Its antigen is still unknown. The junction departs from the called germline gene at one end, perhaps through a read error. The time point label, as the study defines it: patch test 3, about 24 weeks after DPC sensitization. The sample's treatment or condition label is to be understood as: therapeutic diphenylcyclopropenone sensitization with weekly scalp DPC. At every patch-test visit, the blood draw took place before the patch test was put on. Patients were considered eligible if aged 18 to 70, diagnosed with alopecia and deemed suitable for DPC therapy, and patients were excluded if pregnant. Unfractionated whole blood was collected in Tempus Blood RNA tubes, and total RNA was extracted from that blood. The data belong to a study of human T cells and chemical hapten exposure (dated by TCRdb to the early 2020s). About the full investigation: For sensitization, 2% DPC in acetone was applied to a 2 cm by 2 cm area of upper inner arm skin. Blood for TCR sequencing was provided by twenty-nine alopecia patients at one to four time points (pre-sensitization, 2, 6 and 24 weeks). Peripheral blood TCR repertoire changes were tracked in vivo in alopecia patients during primary and secondary sensitization to the hapten diphenylcyclopropenone (DPC). Patch testing was done on the upper back using Finn chambers containing 0.01% DPC, and results were scored after 6 days according to International Contact Dermatitis Research Group standards. Throughout the approximately 25-week study period, patients were also given weekly therapeutic DPC doses on the scalp. Libraries were combined into a pool for sequencing, and differences in TCR yield between samples came mainly from small differences in library volumes within the pool. The patient cohort, mostly female, included alopecia areata with under or over 50% scalp involvement, alopecia totalis and alopecia universalis. Blood was sampled from patients pre-sensitization (week 0) and at 2, 6 and about 24 weeks after DPC sensitization. Paper-wide results and their limitations: Alopecia, a presumed autoimmune disease, was present in all patients, so the immune response of the patients might differ from that of healthy individuals. Significantly more large CDR3 similarity clusters were formed by expanded TCRs than by pre-sensitization or healthy control sets, consistent with antigen-driven responses. Patch test score correlated positively with the number of PT1 expanded TCRs, reaching significance at thresholds 8, 16 and 32 but not at 4. DPC sensitization did not change the number of TCRs with a frequency above 1 in 1000, and there was no evidence of changes in global repertoire structure. Repeated subsampling changed both the strength of the expansion versus patch-test correlation and the threshold at which the correlation became significant.

The CDR3, cysteine through phenylalanine, is 10 amino acids long. The retained sequence is limited to the CDR3, 30 bases, with the frame set at the first base. CDR1 and CDR2 are drawn from the germline V gene: MDHEN, SYDVKM. Receptor libraries were prepared by RACE. The reads were generated on a NextSeq 500. Library preparation attached unique molecular identifiers to individual cDNA molecules for quantitative, reproducible TCR counting. From each blood RNA sample, both TCR alpha and TCR beta chains were sequenced. Processing in the source paper ran as follows. Samples had a median of approximately 93,000 TCRs, with a range from roughly 23,224 to 700,000. V, J and CDR3 annotation of the TCR reads was carried out using the Decombinator software suite. For PS versus PT1 abundance plots, all samples were subsampled to the same number of TCRs (28,000). Expanded TCRs were defined as absent before sensitization and observed at least eight times at the 2-week time point. The raw public reads went through TCRdb reprocessing: fastp at Q25, MiXCR clone calling, in-frame beta chains kept. Each entry merges the rows of one CDR3 protein and shows their most common DNA and genes. The V and J calls and clone size are TCRdb's, not the authors'. For this sample the table gives fewer than 100,000 distinct CDR3 sequences, of which 11% were detected only once. Clones ranked in the top ten supply more than 0.85% of the sample.

The sequence came from a woman in her thirties with alopecia areata. Some clones in this sample may be carry-over from other donors' samples. In this chain, TRBV28 is recombined with TRBJ1-1, with TRBD1 perhaps the D gene, on 5 matching bases. The sample here was whole blood, taken in connection with sensitization to the hapten diphenylcyclopropenone (DPC). Read as DNA, the sequence is TGTGTCAGCGCCAGGGATCTCGCTTTCTTT. This gives the protein CVSARDLAFF. The CDR3 plus the reference TRBV28 and TRBJ1-1 genes for the other parts give the full variable domain: DVKVTQSSRYLVKRTGEKVFLECVQDMDHENMFWYRQDPGLGLRLIYFSYDVKMKEKGDIPEGYSVSREKKERFSLILESASTNQTSMYLCVSARDLAFFGQGTRLTVV.